This entry lists 7 T cell receptor beta chains sequenced from one sample in a study of OX40 agonist ivuxolimab in advanced cancers. Clones were read by immunoSEQ multiplex PCR, and TCRdb kept only the in-frame ones, dropping some. The sample records under 75,000 clones, roughly 92% being singletons. This sample comprised CD4+ or CD8+ T cells sorted from blood, obtained in a trial of the OX40 agonist ivuxolimab. The source of these receptors is an adult with an advanced solid tumor such as melanoma, head and neck, liver or kidney cancer.

J is TRBJ2-7 and V is TRBV14; 10 bases line up with TRBD2. V gave up 4 bases and J gave up 5 bases; unmatched junction bases: 5. This CDR3 has 14 amino acids. The V gene's germline CDR1 is SGHDN and CDR2 FVKESK. The CDR3 sequence is CASSPSGGGDEQYF. CDR3 sequence (DNA): TGTGCCAGCAGCCCCAGCGGGGGGGGCGACGAGCAGTACTTC.

The chain joins TRBV27 to TRBJ1-1; 8 positions match TRBD1. In germline, CDR1 is MNHEY, CDR2 SMNVEV (reference sequence). V lost 0 bases, J lost 5 bases, and 8 bases stayed unmatched. This CDR3 has 16 amino acids. CDR3 in DNA: TGTGCCAGCAGTTTATCACCCTGGACAGGGAGGACTGAAGCTTTCTTT. Protein product: CASSLSPWTGRTEAFF.

V and J are TRBV4-1 and TRBJ1-2; 7 bases are shared with TRBD1. From germline, CDR1 is MGHRA and CDR2 YSYEKL. The CDR3 runs 16 residues. Trimming removed 8 bases from V and 5 bases from J; junction bases left unmatched: 17. The CDR3 nucleotides are TGCGCCAGCCTCGGGACAGACAACGATAAGCATTATGGCTACACCTTC. It encodes CASLGTDNDKHYGYTF.

The CDR3 DNA reads as TGTGCCAGCGACCCGACAGGGAGCTCCTACAATGAGCAGTTCTTC. Translating gives CASDPTGSSYNEQFF. This chain links TRBV6-1 with TRBJ2-1; 7 positions match TRBD1. The CDR3 sequence is 15 residues long. CDR1 MNHNS and CDR2 SASEGT come from the germline V gene. The V and J ends lost 8 bases and 0 bases, in that order; junction bases with no gene match: 7.

The chain employs TRBV10-3 and TRBJ2-1; D remains unclear. The germline V gene encodes CDR1 ENHRY and CDR2 SYGVKD. Trimming left V 3 bases short and J 8 bases short, with 11 bases between. CDR3 length equals 13 residues. The CDR3 DNA sequence: TGTGCCATCAGTGAATCGGCCCGCGATGAGCAGTTCTTC. Translating it yields CAISESARDEQFF.

This chain uses TRBV25-1 with TRBJ2-1; no reliable D call. The length of the CDR3 is 12 residues. V lost 4 bases, J lost 7 bases, and 8 bases lay in between. Germline V lookup: CDR1 MGHDK, CDR2 SYGVNS. The CDR3 sequence is CASSATTNEQFF. CDR3 DNA sequence: TGTGCCAGCAGTGCAACTACAAATGAGCAGTTCTTC.

The CDR3 loop reads CASSPPGWTGAKEETQYF. The CDR3 nucleotides read TGTGCCAGCTCACCGCCCGGGTGGACAGGGGCCAAGGAAGAGACCCAGTACTTC. V and J are TRBV18 and TRBJ2-5, with 9 positions matching TRBD1. J lost 3 bases, V lost 3 bases, and 14 bases had no gene match. The V gene's germline CDR1 is KGHSH and CDR2 LQKENI. The CDR3 covers 18 residues.